This T cell receptor (beta chain) was documented in a study of regulatory T cells in long-lasting Graves disease. Time point noted: newly diagnosed GD, antithyroid drugs for less than 3 months. The authors made the TCR library using RNA they extracted from PBMCs. An endocrinology department in Xi'an, China, recruited the patients. Arm-PCR of CDR3 regions with iRepertoire HTBI primers generated TCR beta libraries. MiXCR, applied by TCRdb to the multiplex PCR reads, yields one record per CDR3 protein. The data show 350,000 to 400,000 distinct CDR3 sequences, 15% to 18% seen once. CDR1 is SSHAT and CDR2 is FNYEAQ in the germline V gene (reference sequence). With V trimmed by 5 bases and J by 8 bases, 10 bases remained unmatched. The CDR3 sequence is 15 residues long. This clonotype was counted a few times.

This rearrangement joins TRBV7-7 to TRBJ2-1; 9 bases line up with TRBD1. Source: peripheral blood mononuclear cells (PBMCs), taken at new diagnosis, from a patient treated with antithyroid drugs. This receptor was taken from a female donor with Graves disease. The CDR3: CASSLEWTGADEQFF. In nucleotides, the CDR3 is TGTGCCAGCAGCCTCGAGTGGACAGGGGCTGATGAGCAGTTCTTC.